This T cell receptor beta chain was sequenced during a study of cytomegalovirus exposure and HLA in healthy donors. Study background: Within an early data release were about 80 million unique TCRs drawn from HLA-typed donors. Study-level findings and limits: Some segments of the V type, notably TRBV6-2 and TRBV6-3, were excluded as indistinguishable. Reportedly, cytomegalovirus status was diagnosed with high sensitivity and specificity.

V lost 6 bases to trimming and J lost 10 bases, with 21 bases between them. CDR1 is KGHSH, CDR2 LQKENI, per germline. The CDR3 totals 14 residues. This clone was found once. What it recognizes is unknown. The PCR contained 60 Vbeta and 13 Jbeta primers. Measured with immunoSEQ multiplex PCR; TCRdb has only the in-frame clones, and not every one. The sample includes 110,000 to 150,000 clones, roughly 73% seen only once; the top ten take approximately 14%. The sample comprised PBMCs. The sequence came from a human donor in good health. This rearrangement joins TRBV18 to TRBJ1-2; the D is unclear. The CDR3: CASSLSRQMEYYTF. The CDR3, as DNA: TGTGCCAGCTCCCTCTCGCGTCAGATGGAGTACTACACCTTC.